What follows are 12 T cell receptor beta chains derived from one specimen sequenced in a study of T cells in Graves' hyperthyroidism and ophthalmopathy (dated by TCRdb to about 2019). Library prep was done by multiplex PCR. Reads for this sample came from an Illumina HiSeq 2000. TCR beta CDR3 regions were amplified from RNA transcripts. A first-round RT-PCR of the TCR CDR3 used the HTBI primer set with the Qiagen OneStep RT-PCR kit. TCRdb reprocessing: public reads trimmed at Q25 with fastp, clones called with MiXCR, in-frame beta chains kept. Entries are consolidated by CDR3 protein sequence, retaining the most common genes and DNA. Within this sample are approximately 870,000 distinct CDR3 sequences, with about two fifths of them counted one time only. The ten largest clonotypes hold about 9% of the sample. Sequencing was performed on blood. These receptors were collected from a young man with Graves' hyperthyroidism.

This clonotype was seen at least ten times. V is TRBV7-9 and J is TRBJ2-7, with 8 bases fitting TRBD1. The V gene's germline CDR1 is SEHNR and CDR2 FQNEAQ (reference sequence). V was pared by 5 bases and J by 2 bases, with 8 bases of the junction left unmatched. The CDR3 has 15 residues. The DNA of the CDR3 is TGTGCCAGCAGCCAAACAGGACAGGGTCCCTACGAGCAGTACTTC. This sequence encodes CASSQTGQGPYEQYF.

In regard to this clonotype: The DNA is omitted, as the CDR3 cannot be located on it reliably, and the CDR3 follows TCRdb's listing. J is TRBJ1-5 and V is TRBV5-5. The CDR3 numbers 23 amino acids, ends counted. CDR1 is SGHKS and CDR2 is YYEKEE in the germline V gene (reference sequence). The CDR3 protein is CASSLAEVSYEQYFGPGNQPQHF.

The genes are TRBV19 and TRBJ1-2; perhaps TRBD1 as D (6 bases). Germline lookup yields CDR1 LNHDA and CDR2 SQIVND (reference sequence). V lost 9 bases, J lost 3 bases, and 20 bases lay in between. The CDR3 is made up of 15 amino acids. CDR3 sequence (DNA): TGTGCCAGCAGCAGATACAGGGAAGCGGACTATGGCTACACCTTC. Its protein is CASSRYREADYGYTF.

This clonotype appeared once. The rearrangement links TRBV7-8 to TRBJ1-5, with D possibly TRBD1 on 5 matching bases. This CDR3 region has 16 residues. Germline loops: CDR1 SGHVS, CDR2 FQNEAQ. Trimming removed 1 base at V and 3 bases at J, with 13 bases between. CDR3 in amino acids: CASSLEAGSNNQPQHF. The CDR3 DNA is TGTGCCAGCAGCTTAGAGGCAGGGAGTAACAATCAGCCCCAGCATTTT.

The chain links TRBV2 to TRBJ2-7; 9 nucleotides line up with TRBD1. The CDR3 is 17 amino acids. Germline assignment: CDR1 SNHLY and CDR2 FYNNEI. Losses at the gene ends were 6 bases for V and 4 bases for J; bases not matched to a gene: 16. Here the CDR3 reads CASSQDLGGTGFYEQYF. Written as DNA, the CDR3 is TGTGCCAGCAGCCAAGACCTGGGGGGGACAGGGTTTTACGAGCAGTACTTC. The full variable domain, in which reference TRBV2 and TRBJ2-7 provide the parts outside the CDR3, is EPEVTQTPSHQVTQMGQEVILRCVPISNHLYFYWYRQILGQKVEFLVSFYNNEISEKSEIFDDQFSVERPDGSNFTLKIRSTKLEDSAMYFCASSQDLGGTGFYEQYFGPGTRLTVT.

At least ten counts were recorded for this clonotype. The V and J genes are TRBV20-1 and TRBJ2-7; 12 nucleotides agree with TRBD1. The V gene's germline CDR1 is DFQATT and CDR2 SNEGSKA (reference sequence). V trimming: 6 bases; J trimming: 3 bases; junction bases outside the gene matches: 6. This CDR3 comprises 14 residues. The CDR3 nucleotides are TGCAGTGCGGAAGGGACAGGGGGCTACTACGAGCAGTACTTC. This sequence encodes CSAEGTGGYYEQYF.

The CDR3 spells CASKGQQETQYF. CDR3 coding DNA: TGTGCCAGCAAAGGACAGCAAGAGACCCAGTACTTC. The chain carries TRBV12-3 or TRBV12-4 and TRBJ2-5; D may be TRBD1 (6 bases). The V end lost 7 bases, the J end lost 2 bases, and 8 bases lay between the germline ends. CDR3 size: 12 residues.

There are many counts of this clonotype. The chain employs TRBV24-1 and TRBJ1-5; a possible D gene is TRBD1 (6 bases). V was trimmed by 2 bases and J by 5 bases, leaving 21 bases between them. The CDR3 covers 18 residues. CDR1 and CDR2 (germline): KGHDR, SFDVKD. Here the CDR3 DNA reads TGTGCCACCAGTGATTCCCGCCAAACCACAGGGAGGGATCAGCCCCAGCATTTT. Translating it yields CATSDSRQTTGRDQPQHF.

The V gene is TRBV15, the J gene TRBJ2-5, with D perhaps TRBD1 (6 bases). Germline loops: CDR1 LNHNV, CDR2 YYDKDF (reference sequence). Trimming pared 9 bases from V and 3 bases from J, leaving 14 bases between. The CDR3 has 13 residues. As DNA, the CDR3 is TGTGCCACGGACAGTCTCGAAGAAGAGACCCAGTACTTC. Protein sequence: CATDSLEEETQYF.

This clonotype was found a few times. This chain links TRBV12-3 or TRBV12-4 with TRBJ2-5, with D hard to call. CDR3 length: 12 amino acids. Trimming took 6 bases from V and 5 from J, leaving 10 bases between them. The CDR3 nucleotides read TGTGCCAGCAGCCCCGGAATGGAGACCCAGTACTTC. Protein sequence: CASSPGMETQYF.

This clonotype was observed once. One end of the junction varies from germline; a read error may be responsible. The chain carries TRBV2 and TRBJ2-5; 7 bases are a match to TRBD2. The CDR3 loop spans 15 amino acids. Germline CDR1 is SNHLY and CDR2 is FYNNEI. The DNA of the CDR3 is TGTGCCAACAGTTTTGGAGCGGGGTTACAAGAGACCCAGTACTTC. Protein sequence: CANSFGAGLQETQYF.

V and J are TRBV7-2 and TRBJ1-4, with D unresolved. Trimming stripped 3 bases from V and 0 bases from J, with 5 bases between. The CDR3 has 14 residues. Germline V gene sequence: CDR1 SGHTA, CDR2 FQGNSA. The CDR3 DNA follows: TGTGCCAGCAGCTTTTCGACAACTAATGAAAAACTGTTTTTT. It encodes CASSFSTTNEKLFF.